What follows are 18 T cell receptor beta chains derived from one specimen sequenced in a study of CD8 T cells in Susac syndrome. Random hexamers were used to reverse transcribe the RNA input (about 0.5 to 1 ug). From the immunoSEQ multiplex PCR reads, TCRdb called clonotypes with MiXCR, one entry per CDR3 protein. This sample has 120,000 or so distinct CDR3 sequences; around 94% occur once, and the top ten carry over 0.1%. The sequencing input was CD4+ T cells from PBMCs. Source of these receptors: a human donor with multiple sclerosis.

The gene calls are TRBV12-3 or TRBV12-4 and TRBJ2-1, with D possibly TRBD1 on 6 matching bases. The CDR3 is 16 amino acids. V gave up 4 bases and J gave up 6 bases, with 19 bases separating them. The CDR3 sequence: CASSSTQQGPFNEQFF. CDR3 sequence (DNA): TGTGCCAGCAGTTCTACCCAACAGGGCCCCTTCAATGAGCAGTTCTTC.

The gene calls are TRBV3-1 and TRBJ2-2, with a possible D match to TRBD2 (5 bases). Trimming removed 8 bases at V and 5 bases at J, with 15 bases between. Germline V CDR1 and CDR2: LGHDT, YNNKEL (reference sequence). This CDR3 is 14 amino acids long. The CDR3 coding sequence is TGTGCCAGCCAGGAGGTAGCGCGAACCGGGGAGCTGTTTTTT. Protein product: CASQEVARTGELFF. Based on the CDR3 plus reference TRBV3-1 and TRBJ2-2, the full variable domain is DTAVSQTPKYLVTQMGNDKSIKCEQNLGHDTMYWYKQDSKKFLKIMFSYNNKELIINETVPNRFSPKSPDKAHLNLHINSLELGDSAVYFCASQEVARTGELFFGEGSRLTVL.

The chain uses TRBV7-9 and TRBJ2-7; no firm D call. Looked up from germline, CDR1 is SEHNR and CDR2 is FQNEAQ (reference sequence). Trimming stripped 5 bases from V and 2 bases from J, with 10 bases between. The CDR3 runs 13 residues. The CDR3 DNA is TGTGCCAGCAGCCGGAACCGGGCCTACGAGCAGTACTTC. It is translated as CASSRNRAYEQYF.

This sequence joins TRBV30 and TRBJ2-3; TRBD1 or TRBD2 may be the D gene (5 bases each). The germline gives CDR1 GTSNPN, CDR2 SVGIG (reference sequence). The CDR3 is 14 residues long. V shed 1 base and J shed 4 bases, with 12 bases lying between them. CDR3 coding DNA: TGTGCCTGGAGTGGGGGGTTGGGCCCAGATACGCAGTATTTT. Its translation is CAWSGGLGPDTQYF.

The V and J genes are TRBV20-1 and TRBJ2-3; 7 bases match TRBD2. This CDR3 has 13 residues. Unmatched junction bases numbered 5, after V lost 8 bases and J lost 0 bases. Germline CDR1 and CDR2: DFQATT and SNEGSKA (reference sequence). DNA for the CDR3: TGCAGTCCTCATAGCGGGAGCACAGATACGCAGTATTTT. It specifies CSPHSGSTDTQYF.

This chain connects TRBV18 to TRBJ2-7; 9 bases line up with TRBD1. CDR1 and CDR2 (germline): KGHSH, LQKENI. The CDR3 consists of 15 residues. V shed 0 bases and J 6 bases; nucleotides not matched to a gene: 6. For the CDR3, the DNA is TGTGCCAGCTCACCACCGGTCGGGGACAGGGTCGAGCAGTACTTC. It specifies CASSPPVGDRVEQYF.

The chain links TRBV25-1 to TRBJ2-3; no definite D call. The CDR3 has 14 residues. The V end lost 5 bases, the J end lost 2 bases, and 11 bases lay between the germline ends. Germline V CDR1 and CDR2: MGHDK, SYGVNS. DNA for the CDR3: TGTGCCAGCAGTCTCTCGGAGATCACAGATACGCAGTATTTT. Translating gives CASSLSEITDTQYF.

This clonotype was picked up a small number of times. The rearrangement joins TRBV5-1 to TRBJ2-7, with a weak D call TRBD2 (6 bases). Germline assignment: CDR1 SGHRS and CDR2 YFSETQ. Trimming took off 2 bases at V and 2 bases at J, with 17 bases between the two ends. CDR3 length: 16 residues. The chain's CDR3 is CASSFLDGGITYEQYF. The CDR3 DNA reads as TGCGCCAGCAGCTTTTTGGATGGGGGGATTACCTACGAGCAGTACTTC.

The V gene is TRBV30, the J gene TRBJ1-1, with D possibly matching TRBD1 (6 bases). CDR3 length: 13 amino acids. In germline, CDR1 is GTSNPN, CDR2 SVGIG (reference sequence). The ends were cut back, 0 bases at V and 4 bases at J, with 9 bases in the middle. The CDR3 DNA sequence: TGTGCCTGGAGTGTACAGGGCCCCACTGAAGCTTTCTTT. Translated: CAWSVQGPTEAFF.

The chain is built from TRBV5-1 and TRBJ2-1; D may match TRBD1 or TRBD2 (5 bases each). The CDR3 spans 15 residues. Germline CDR1 reads SGHRS; CDR2 reads YFSETQ. Trimming stripped 4 bases from V and 8 bases from J, with 19 bases between. The DNA of the CDR3 is TGCGCCAGCAGCGAGGGGTTAGCCGGGGTCCATGAGCAGTTCTTC. Protein sequence: CASSEGLAGVHEQFF.

For this clonotype: One junction end disagrees with the germline gene, perhaps due to a read error. The rearrangement links TRBV7-7 to TRBJ2-5; 9 bases align to TRBD2. The CDR3 covers 16 residues. The germline V gene has CDR1 SSHAT and CDR2 FNYEAQ (reference sequence). In DNA, the CDR3 is TGTGCTAGCAGCCCCGGCCTAGCGGGGTACCAAGAGACCCAGTACTTC. Translating gives CASSPGLAGYQETQYF. Full variable domain (rest looked up from reference TRBV7-7 and TRBJ2-5): GAGVSQSPRYKVTKRGQDVTLRCDPISSHATLYWYQQALGQGPEFLTYFNYEAQPDKSGLPSDRFSAERPEGSISTLTIQRTEQRDSAMYRCASSPGLAGYQETQYFGPGTRLLVL.

The genes are TRBV9 and TRBJ1-1; D perhaps matches TRBD1 (6 bases). V was trimmed by 7 bases and J by 3 bases, leaving 16 bases between them. The germline CDR1 and CDR2 sequences are SGDLS and YYNGEE. The CDR3 is 14 residues long. The CDR3 protein is CASSRGGADTEAFF. CDR3 coding DNA: TGTGCCAGCTCCCGGGGGGGGGCAGACACTGAAGCTTTCTTT.

The V call is TRBV5-4, the J call TRBJ2-5; no firm D call. The germline V and J ends were trimmed by 4 bases and 5 bases, with 12 bases remaining between them. Germline CDR1 SGHNT, CDR2 YYREEE (reference sequence). The CDR3 consists of 13 residues. The CDR3 nucleotides are TGTGCCAGCAGCCCGGCGGTGGGGGAGACCCAGTACTTC. Translated: CASSPAVGETQYF.

The rearrangement joins TRBV29-1 to TRBJ2-7; D assignment may be TRBD1 or TRBD2 (5 bases each). The CDR3 has 13 residues. Germline V lookup: CDR1 SQVTM, CDR2 ANQGSEA. Trimming removed 6 bases from V and 2 bases from J, with 14 bases in between. The CDR3 nucleotides read TGCAGCGTGCGGACGGGACCCGCCTACGAGCAGTACTTC. It yields the protein CSVRTGPAYEQYF.

This clonotype was observed once. The chain combines TRBV30 with TRBJ2-1; 10 bases fit TRBD2. The germline gives CDR1 GTSNPN, CDR2 SVGIG (reference sequence). The length of the CDR3 is 16 residues. J gave up 6 bases and V 1 base, and 9 bases lay outside the gene matches. This CDR3 is CAWSASPSGRRNEQFF. CDR3 bases: TGTGCCTGGAGTGCGTCCCCTAGCGGGAGACGCAATGAGCAGTTCTTC.

V gene TRBV7-2 combines with J gene TRBJ1-3; D ambiguous. Trimming cost V 2 bases and J 4 bases, with 9 bases left between them. Germline values: CDR1 SGHTA, CDR2 FQGNSA. The CDR3 loop spans 14 amino acids. The CDR3 here is CASSLIQAGNTIYF. The CDR3, as DNA: TGTGCCAGCAGCTTAATACAAGCCGGAAACACCATATATTTT.

The chain links TRBV5-1 to TRBJ1-2; a weak D match, TRBD1 (5 bases). V dropped 3 bases and J dropped 8 bases, with 17 bases sitting between them. CDR1 is SGHRS and CDR2 is YFSETQ in the germline V gene. CDR3 length: 14 amino acids. The CDR3: CASSSRVGEDGYTF. The CDR3 DNA is TGCGCCAGCAGCTCGCGCGTAGGGGAGGACGGCTACACCTTC.

J is TRBJ1-6 and V is TRBV12-3 or TRBV12-4; 8 bases align to TRBD1. Trimming at V came to 6 bases and at J to 9 bases, leaving 7 bases not matched to a gene. CDR3 length equals 14 residues. The CDR3: CASSLTGVGSPLHF. The CDR3 coding sequence is TGTGCCAGCAGCTTGACAGGGGTGGGTTCACCCCTCCACTTT.